A single sample gave rise to the 3 T cell receptor beta chains below, sequenced in a study of CXCR3 chemokines and chemotherapy response in bladder cancer. Each CDR3 protein is one row after TCRdb ran MiXCR on the PCR reads. Here the sample spans a few thousand distinct CDR3 sequences, around an eighth being singletons. Specimen collection occurred from a patient whose treatment included neoadjuvant chemotherapy. The receptor source for this set is a human donor with bladder cancer that responded to neoadjuvant chemotherapy.

This clonotype is medium-sized within its sample. The CDR3 bases are TGTGCCAGCAGTGACCTCAGGGGGCTCAGTGAAAAACTGTTTTTT. The encoded protein is CASSDLRGLSEKLFF. The rearrangement joins TRBV6-1 to TRBJ1-4; 8 nucleotides match TRBD1. The CDR3 has 15 residues. J lost 7 bases, V lost 3 bases, and 7 bases had no gene match. Germline CDR1 and CDR2: MNHNS and SASEGT.

V gene TRBV2 combines with J gene TRBJ1-2; D possibly corresponds to TRBD1 (6 bases). The germline CDR1 and CDR2 sequences are SNHLY and FYNNEI. The CDR3 runs 16 residues. Trimming removed 4 bases at V and 7 bases at J, with 22 bases between. The CDR3, as DNA: TGTGCCAGCAGTGGTCAGGAAACGGGGGGCAAGGGTGGCTACACCTTC. Translated, it gives CASSGQETGGKGGYTF.

This clonotype was seen ten or more times. This sequence joins TRBV30 and TRBJ2-7; D is perhaps TRBD2 (6 bases). The CDR3 has 12 amino acids. Germline CDR1 is GTSNPN and CDR2 is SVGIG (reference sequence). Trimming shortened V by 3 bases and J by 7 bases, and 13 bases separated the two germline ends. CDR3 sequence reads: CAWSGTGAEQYF. The CDR3 region has the DNA TGTGCCTGGAGCGGGACGGGAGCAGAGCAGTACTTC. Together with reference TRBV30 and TRBJ2-7, the CDR3 gives the full variable domain: SQTIHQWPATLVQPVGSPLSLECTVEGTSNPNLYWYRQAAGRGLQLLFYSVGIGQISSEVPQNLSASRPQDRQFILSSKKLLLSDSGFYLCAWSGTGAEQYFGPGTRLTVT.